Below, 10 T cell receptor beta chains from the same sample are listed, as sequenced in a study of blood T cell repertoires in COVID-19. Only in-frame clones appear in the TCRdb table, and some are missing; sequencing was by immunoSEQ multiplex PCR. The sample lists 200,000 to 300,000 clones, 70% to 90% occurring once. The sequenced sample was peripheral blood. These receptors were obtained from a man aged 25 to 40 with active or convalescent COVID-19.

The chain employs TRBV13 and TRBJ2-6, with D possibly matching TRBD1 (6 bases). The germline V gene encodes CDR1 PRHDT and CDR2 FYEKMQ (reference sequence). Between the trimmed V and J ends, which lost 4 bases and 0 bases, there was a span of 19 bases. The length of the CDR3 is 19 residues. CDR3 sequence: CASSSSFWTQGSGANVLTF. CDR3 bases: TGTGCCAGCAGCTCCTCGTTCTGGACACAGGGCTCTGGGGCCAACGTCCTGACTTTC.

This chain links TRBV4-1 with TRBJ1-2; no firm D call. CDR1 is MGHRA and CDR2 is YSYEKL in the germline V gene. V shed 5 bases and J shed 10 bases, with 11 bases lying between them. CDR3 length: 11 amino acids. DNA of the CDR3: TGCGCCAGCAGCAAGGAGGGTGACTACACCTTC. Protein sequence: CASSKEGDYTF.

The rearrangement links TRBV27 to TRBJ2-1; 8 bases map to TRBD1. The germline gives CDR1 MNHEY, CDR2 SMNVEV (reference sequence). V shed 4 bases and J 7 bases; nucleotides not matched to a gene: 15. This CDR3 contains 17 residues. CDR3 in amino acids: CASSSFIRTGNRNEQFF. In DNA, the CDR3 is TGTGCCAGCAGTTCCTTTATCCGGACAGGGAATAGGAATGAGCAGTTCTTC.

In its sample, this clone was seen once. The V gene is TRBV10-2, the J gene TRBJ2-7; D gene unclear. Trimming took 0 bases from V and 6 from J, leaving 9 bases between them. CDR1 and CDR2 from the germline V gene are WSHSY and SAAADI. The CDR3 totals 13 residues. CDR3 residues: CASSESQAGEQYF. The CDR3 region has the DNA TGCGCCAGCAGTGAGTCGCAGGCAGGCGAGCAGTACTTC.

The chain links TRBV19 to TRBJ1-2; D is unclear. V lost 5 bases and J 4 bases, leaving 14 bases between the germline ends. This CDR3 is 14 amino acids long. The germline CDR1 and CDR2 sequences are LNHDA and SQIVND (reference sequence). The CDR3 loop reads CASSPTPPLYGYTF. CDR3 in DNA: TGTGCCAGTAGTCCGACACCTCCGCTCTATGGCTACACCTTC.

V gene TRBV9 combines with J gene TRBJ2-7; TRBD1 aligns across 9 bases. Germline V gene lookup returns CDR1 SGDLS and CDR2 YYNGEE. The CDR3 is 18 amino acids. V gave up 2 bases and J gave up 0 bases; unmatched junction bases: 12. The CDR3 is CASSVVASGQGISYEQYF. CDR3 nucleotide sequence: TGTGCCAGCAGCGTCGTAGCCTCGGGACAGGGCATCTCCTACGAGCAGTACTTC.

Regarding this clone: This sample includes further DNA sequences coding for the same CDR3. The chain joins TRBV18 to TRBJ1-1; tentatively, D is TRBD1 (5 bases). The CDR3 is 13 residues long. The ends were cut back, 6 bases at V and 1 base at J, with 9 bases in the middle. Germline V gives CDR1 KGHSH, CDR2 LQKENI. As DNA, the CDR3 is TGTGCCAGCTCTTTAGGACAGAACACTGAAGCTTTCTTT. Translating it yields CASSLGQNTEAFF.

This clone was detected once. This chain links TRBV9 with TRBJ2-1; no firm D call. Germline-derived CDR1 and CDR2 are SGDLS and YYNGEE. Trimming removed 0 bases at V and 8 bases at J, with 6 bases between. The CDR3 spans 12 residues. For the CDR3, the DNA is TGTGCCAGCAGCGTAGGAGTGGATGAGCAGTTCTTC. This translates into CASSVGVDEQFF.

This sequence joins TRBV5-6 and TRBJ1-2; 8 nucleotides align to TRBD1. V lost 5 bases, J lost 3 bases, and 12 bases stayed unmatched. The germline CDR1 and CDR2 sequences are SGHDT and YYEEEE. This CDR3 has 16 residues. In DNA form, the CDR3 reads TGTGCCAGCAGTATTGGTCCTGGACAGGGCTACTATGGCTACACCTTC. Translated: CASSIGPGQGYYGYTF.

The chain joins TRBV27 to TRBJ2-4, with 15 bases identical to TRBD2. V trimming: 5 bases; J trimming: 2 bases; junction bases outside the gene matches: 7. This CDR3 spans 18 amino acids. Germline lookup yields CDR1 MNHEY and CDR2 SMNVEV (reference sequence). CDR3 protein: CASSLGLAGGDTKNIQYF. In DNA form, the CDR3 reads TGTGCCAGCAGTCTGGGACTAGCGGGGGGTGACACCAAAAACATTCAGTACTTC.